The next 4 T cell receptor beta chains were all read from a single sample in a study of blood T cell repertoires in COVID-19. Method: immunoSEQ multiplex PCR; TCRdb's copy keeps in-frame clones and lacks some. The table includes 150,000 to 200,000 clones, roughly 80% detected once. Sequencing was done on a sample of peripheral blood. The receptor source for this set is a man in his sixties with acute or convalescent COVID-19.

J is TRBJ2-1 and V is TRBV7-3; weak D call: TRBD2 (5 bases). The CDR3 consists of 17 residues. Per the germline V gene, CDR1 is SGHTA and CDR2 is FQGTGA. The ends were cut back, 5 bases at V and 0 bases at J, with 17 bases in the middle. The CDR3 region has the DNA TGTGCCAGCAGCGTATCCGCTTTGGGGAGCTCCTACAATGAGCAGTTCTTC. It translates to CASSVSALGSSYNEQFF.

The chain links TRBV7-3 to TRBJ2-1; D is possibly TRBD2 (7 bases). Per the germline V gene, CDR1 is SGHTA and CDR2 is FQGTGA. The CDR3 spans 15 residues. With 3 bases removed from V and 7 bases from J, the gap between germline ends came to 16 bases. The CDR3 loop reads CASSFRQGRGNEQFF. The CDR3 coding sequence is TGTGCCAGCAGCTTCCGGCAGGGGAGGGGGAATGAGCAGTTCTTC.

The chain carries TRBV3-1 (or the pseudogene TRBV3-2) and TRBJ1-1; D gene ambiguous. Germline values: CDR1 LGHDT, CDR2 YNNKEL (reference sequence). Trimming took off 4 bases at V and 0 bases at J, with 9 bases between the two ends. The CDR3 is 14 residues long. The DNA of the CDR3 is TGTGCCAGCAGCCCTCGGACTGTGAACACTGAAGCTTTCTTT. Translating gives CASSPRTVNTEAFF.

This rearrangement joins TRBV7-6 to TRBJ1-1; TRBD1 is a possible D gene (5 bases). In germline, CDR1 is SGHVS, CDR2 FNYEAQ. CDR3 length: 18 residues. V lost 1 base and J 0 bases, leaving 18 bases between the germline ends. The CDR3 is CASSLEDTRGAMNTEAFF. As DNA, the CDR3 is TGTGCCAGCAGCTTAGAGGACACGAGAGGTGCCATGAACACTGAAGCTTTCTTT.